These 29 T cell receptor beta chains originate from one sample sequenced in a study of blood T cell repertoires in COVID-19. Here immunoSEQ multiplex PCR was the method, and the copy in TCRdb shows in-frame clones only, minus some. Of 95,000 to 110,000 clones in the sample, around 92% were seen once. Sequenced sample: peripheral blood. Every receptor here comes from a woman aged 60-75 years with acute or convalescent COVID-19.

This sequence joins TRBV7-8 and TRBJ1-5, with TRBD1 matching 10 bases. The CDR3 loop spans 17 amino acids. Per the germline V gene, CDR1 is SGHVS and CDR2 is FQNEAQ. The ends lost 3 bases at V and 4 bases at J; junction bases unmatched: 9. The chain's CDR3 is CASSFLPGTGANQPQHF. CDR3 sequence (DNA): TGTGCCAGCAGCTTCCTACCCGGGACAGGGGCAAATCAGCCCCAGCATTTT.

As to this clone: The identical CDR3 is also encoded by other nucleotide sequences in the sample. The rearrangement uses TRBV5-1 and TRBJ1-1, with TRBD1 identical over 9 bases. This CDR3 has 14 residues. The germline gives CDR1 SGHRS, CDR2 YFSETQ. V lost 3 bases, J lost 2 bases, and 2 bases stayed unmatched. The CDR3 here is CASSSGQGNTEAFF. The CDR3 bases are TGCGCCAGCAGCTCGGGACAGGGCAACACTGAAGCTTTCTTT.

The rearrangement joins TRBV18 to TRBJ1-1; D not resolved. This CDR3 is 14 amino acids long. Deletions cut 3 bases from V and 1 base from J, with 9 bases between. Germline lookup yields CDR1 KGHSH and CDR2 LQKENI. In DNA, the CDR3 is TGTGCCAGCTCACCTGTCACAGAGAACACTGAAGCTTTCTTT. Its protein product is CASSPVTENTEAFF.

J is TRBJ1-2 and V is TRBV3-1 (or the pseudogene TRBV3-2); 7 nucleotides align to TRBD1. Germline V gene lookup returns CDR1 LGHDT and CDR2 YNNKEL (reference sequence). V gave up 0 bases and J gave up 8 bases; unmatched junction bases: 12. The CDR3 contains 16 residues. In DNA, the CDR3 is TGTGCCAGCAGCCAAGATACCAGGACAGGCTTCGGAGGCTACACCTTC. It encodes CASSQDTRTGFGGYTF.

This clone showed up just once. The chain recombines TRBV10-3 with TRBJ1-5, with 8 bases aligning to TRBD1. Germline V gene sequence: CDR1 ENHRY, CDR2 SYGVKD. J lost 6 bases, V lost 4 bases, and 2 bases had no gene match. This CDR3 spans 13 amino acids. The CDR3 loop is CAISADRAQPQHF. DNA for the CDR3: TGTGCCATCAGTGCGGACAGGGCTCAGCCCCAGCATTTT.

This chain links TRBV7-9 with TRBJ2-6, with 14 bases fitting TRBD2. V gave up 4 bases and J gave up 4 bases; unmatched junction bases: 9. CDR3 size: 19 residues. Germline V gene sequence: CDR1 SEHNR, CDR2 FQNEAQ (reference sequence). The CDR3: CASSSTRTSGRQGANVLTF. The DNA of the CDR3 is TGTGCCAGCAGCTCGACCAGGACTAGCGGGAGGCAAGGGGCCAACGTCCTGACTTTC.

The rearrangement joins TRBV5-4 to TRBJ2-1; 7 bases align to TRBD2. V was clipped by 4 bases and J by 7 bases; unmatched bases: 14. The CDR3 extends over 16 amino acids. CDR1 SGHNT and CDR2 YYREEE come from the germline V gene (reference sequence). CDR3 region: CASSPSGRHRNNEQFF. The CDR3 DNA reads TGTGCCAGCAGCCCCTCCGGGAGGCATCGTAATAATGAGCAGTTCTTC.

The chain links TRBV18 to TRBJ2-7; TRBD2 is a possible D gene (5 bases). V lost 1 base and J 7 bases, leaving 11 bases between the germline ends. This CDR3 has 13 residues. Germline assignment: CDR1 KGHSH and CDR2 LQKENI. The chain's CDR3 is CASSPQRESEQYF. For the CDR3, the DNA is TGTGCCAGCTCACCACAGAGGGAGAGTGAGCAGTACTTC.

The chain combines TRBV6-5 with TRBJ2-1, with 8 bases matching TRBD2. This CDR3 has 14 amino acids. The germline V gene encodes CDR1 MNHEY and CDR2 SVGAGI. V was pared by 8 bases and J by 2 bases, with 5 bases of the junction left unmatched. The DNA for the CDR3 is TGTGCCAGCTCCTCGGGACTAGCCTACAATGAGCAGTTCTTC. Translating gives CASSSGLAYNEQFF.

The chain joins TRBV21-1 to TRBJ2-7; the table gives TRBD1 as D, unverified against the DNA. TRBV21-1 is given as a pseudogene. The CDR3 loop spans 19 amino acids. The CDR3 protein is CASSKEGEEGGPYPYEQYV. Written as DNA, the CDR3 is TGTGCCAGCAGCAAAGAGGGGGAGGAAGGGGGCCCTTACCCCTACGAGCAGTACGTC.

CDR3 nucleotides: TGTGCCAGTAGTATGGTTACAGCTACTAATGAAAAACTGTTTTTT. Its translation is CASSMVTATNEKLFF. This chain links TRBV19 with TRBJ1-4; D is uncertain. The CDR3 extends over 15 amino acids. CDR1 and CDR2 (germline): LNHDA, SQIVND (reference sequence). Between the trimmed V and J ends, which lost 3 bases and 2 bases, there was a span of 10 bases.

The V and J genes are TRBV12-2 and TRBJ1-1; the table gives TRBD1 as D, unverified against the DNA. TRBV12-2 is termed a pseudogene. The CDR3 contains 15 residues. In nucleotides, the CDR3 is TGTGCAAGTCGCTCCTTCACAGGGATGAACACTGAAGCTTTCTTT. This encodes CASRSFTGMNTEAFF.

The V call is TRBV27, the J call TRBJ1-1; 9 bases match TRBD1. CDR1 MNHEY and CDR2 SMNVEV come from the germline V gene (reference sequence). V trimming: 8 bases; J trimming: 2 bases; junction bases outside the gene matches: 12. This CDR3 contains 16 residues. The CDR3 nucleotides are TGTGCCAGCGTCTACTTCCGGGACAGGGATAACACTGAAGCTTTCTTT. Its protein product is CASVYFRDRDNTEAFF.

This clone was seen just once. The chain employs TRBV11-2 and TRBJ1-4; D ambiguous. Trimming cost V 1 base and J 4 bases, with 13 bases left between them. Germline V CDR1 and CDR2: SGHAT, FQNNGV. The CDR3 length is 16 residues. The CDR3, as DNA: TGTGCCAGCAGCTTAGCTGCGGGAATGGGTAATGAAAAACTGTTTTTT. Its protein is CASSLAAGMGNEKLFF. The variable domain in full, completed from reference TRBV11-2 and TRBJ1-4, reads EAGVAQSPRYKIIEKRQSVAFWCNPISGHATLYWYQQILGQGPKLLIQFQNNGVVDDSQLPKDRFSAERLKGVDSTLKIQPAKLEDSAVYLCASSLAAGMGNEKLFFGSGTQLSVL.

This chain uses TRBV5-1 with TRBJ2-1; 7 bases are a match to TRBD2. CDR1 and CDR2 (germline): SGHRS, YFSETQ. J lost 5 bases, V lost 6 bases, and 8 bases had no gene match. CDR3 length: 14 residues. CDR3 nucleotide sequence: TGCGCCAGCAACCCGGGACTAATTGACAATGAGCAGTTCTTC. It codes for CASNPGLIDNEQFF.

V is TRBV7-3 and J is TRBJ2-2; the D is unclear. V was shortened by 5 bases and J by 0 bases, with 10 bases between the two germline ends. Germline CDR1 is SGHTA and CDR2 is FQGTGA. The length of the CDR3 is 15 residues. Here the CDR3 DNA reads TGTGCCAGCAGCCAAGAGGTTCCGAACACCGGGGAGCTGTTTTTT. Translating gives CASSQEVPNTGELFF.

The genes are TRBV29-1 and TRBJ2-2; 7 bases are shared with TRBD1. The CDR3 totals 14 residues. V lost 4 bases and J lost 5; bases outside the gene matches: 7. CDR1 SQVTM and CDR2 ANQGSEA come from the germline V gene. The CDR3, as DNA: TGCAGCGTTGTAAGGACAGGTTCTACCGGGGAGCTGTTTTTT. This codes for CSVVRTGSTGELFF.

The rearrangement links TRBV6-6 to TRBJ2-6; the D gene is possibly TRBD2 (6 bases). The CDR3 covers 18 residues. The germline V gene encodes CDR1 MNHNY and CDR2 SVGAGI (reference sequence). V was pared by 6 bases and J by 0 bases, with 18 bases between. CDR3 coding DNA: TGTGCCAGCAGCCGAGGGACTGAGGGGCGCTCTGGGGCCAACGTCCTGACTTTC. It translates to CASSRGTEGRSGANVLTF.

In nucleotides, the CDR3 is TGTGCCAGCAGCCAAGCTGGGGAGGGCAATCTAGGTACGCAGTATTTT. It codes for CASSQAGEGNLGTQYF. The genes are TRBV3-1 (or the pseudogene TRBV3-2) and TRBJ2-3, with 7 bases matching TRBD2. The germline V gene has CDR1 LGHDT and CDR2 YNNKEL (reference sequence). There are 16 residues in the CDR3. V was clipped by 1 base and J by 8 bases; unmatched bases: 12.

The chain recombines TRBV19 with TRBJ2-2, with 13 bases lining up with TRBD2. The CDR3 length is 15 residues. Germline trimming cut 8 bases from V and 7 bases from J; bases unmatched to any gene: 7. Germline CDR1 is LNHDA and CDR2 is SQIVND (reference sequence). CDR3 in DNA: TGTGCCAGTGGACTAGCGGGAGTCGGGAACGGGGAGCTGTTTTTT. Amino acids: CASGLAGVGNGELFF.

The chain couples TRBV28 to TRBJ1-2; 9 bases line up with TRBD1. The V gene's germline CDR1 is MDHEN and CDR2 SYDVKM. The CDR3 extends over 13 amino acids. J was trimmed by 7 bases and V by 5 bases; bases with no gene match: 5. CDR3 sequence: CASSLGTGIGYTF. CDR3 coding DNA: TGTGCCAGCAGTCTAGGGACAGGGATTGGCTACACCTTC.

Only one count was recorded for this clone. The V and J genes are TRBV7-9 and TRBJ2-7; weak D call: TRBD1 (7 bases). From germline, CDR1 is SEHNR and CDR2 FQNEAQ (reference sequence). The CDR3 loop spans 14 amino acids. Trimming took 5 bases from V and 4 from J, leaving 15 bases between them. This chain's CDR3 is CASSAGGTVYEQYV. The CDR3, as DNA: TGTGCCAGCAGCGCGGGCGGGACAGTATACGAGCAGTACGTC.

The chain recombines TRBV6-5 with TRBJ2-1; D is unresolved. Trimming removed 5 bases at V and 7 bases at J, with 3 bases between. The germline gives CDR1 MNHEY, CDR2 SVGAGI. CDR3 length equals 10 residues. The CDR3 region has the DNA TGTGCCAGCAGTCTGAATGAGCAGTTCTTC. Encoded protein: CASSLNEQFF.

The chain uses TRBV28 and TRBJ2-7; tentatively, D is TRBD2 (5 bases). CDR1 and CDR2 from the germline V gene are MDHEN and SYDVKM. This CDR3 comprises 13 residues. Trimming cost V 0 bases and J 6 bases, with 9 bases left between them. The CDR3 bases are TGTGCCAGCAGTTTATGCCCGGACTGCGAGCAGTACGTC. It codes for CASSLCPDCEQYV.

The CDR3 here is CASSLELTAGGTGELFF. In DNA form, the CDR3 reads TGCGCCAGCAGCTTGGAACTGACCGCCGGGGGCACCGGGGAGCTGTTTTTT. The chain uses TRBV5-1 and TRBJ2-2; tentative D call: TRBD2 (6 bases). The CDR3 spans 17 residues. From germline, CDR1 is SGHRS and CDR2 YFSETQ. V shed 0 bases and J shed 4 bases, with 16 bases lying between them. The full variable domain, with the rest looked up from reference TRBV5-1 and TRBJ2-2, is KAGVTQTPRYLIKTRGQQVTLSCSPISGHRSVSWYQQTPGQGLQFLFEYFSETQRNKGNFPGRFSGRQFSNSRSEMNVSTLELGDSALYLCASSLELTAGGTGELFFGEGSRLTVL.

The V and J genes are TRBV6-6 and TRBJ2-7; tentative D call: TRBD2 (5 bases). Trimming shortened V by 4 bases and J by 3 bases, and 7 bases separated the two germline ends. The CDR3 contains 12 residues. Germline CDR1 is MNHNY and CDR2 is SVGAGI (reference sequence). CDR3 in amino acids: CASSLEGYEQYV. The CDR3 DNA sequence: TGTGCCAGCAGTTTAGAGGGCTACGAGCAGTACGTC.

V is TRBV3-1 (or the pseudogene TRBV3-2) and J is TRBJ2-3; 9 bases agree with TRBD1. Per germline, CDR1 LGHDT and CDR2 YNNKEL (reference sequence). The CDR3 sequence is 15 residues long. J was trimmed by 4 bases and V by 6 bases; bases with no gene match: 8. The DNA of the CDR3 is TGTGCCAGCAGTGGACAGGGGAAAGGAGCAGATACGCAGTATTTT. It codes for CASSGQGKGADTQYF.

The chain has TRBV5-1 and TRBJ1-1, with 8 bases matching TRBD1. Per the germline V gene, CDR1 is SGHRS and CDR2 is YFSETQ. V gave up 4 bases and J gave up 5 bases; unmatched junction bases: 7. The CDR3 is 14 residues long. The CDR3 loop is CASSTTGAGTEAFF. CDR3 nucleotide sequence: TGCGCCAGCAGCACGACAGGGGCGGGGACTGAAGCTTTCTTT.

The chain joins TRBV7-9 to TRBJ1-1; D not certain. V lost 5 bases to trimming and J lost 4 bases, with 11 bases between them. Germline CDR1 SEHNR, CDR2 FQNEAQ (reference sequence). CDR3 length equals 13 residues. Here the CDR3 reads CASSPNVGTEAFF. The DNA of the CDR3 is TGTGCCAGCAGCCCCAACGTCGGCACTGAAGCTTTCTTT.